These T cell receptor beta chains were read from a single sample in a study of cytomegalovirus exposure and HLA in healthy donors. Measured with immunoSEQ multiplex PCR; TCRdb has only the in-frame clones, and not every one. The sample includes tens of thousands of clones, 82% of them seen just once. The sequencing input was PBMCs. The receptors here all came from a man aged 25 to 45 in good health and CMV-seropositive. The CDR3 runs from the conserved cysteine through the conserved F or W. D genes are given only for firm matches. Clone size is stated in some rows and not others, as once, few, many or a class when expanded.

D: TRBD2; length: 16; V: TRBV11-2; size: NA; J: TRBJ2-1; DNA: TGTGCCAGCAGCCAACTAGCGGCAAGCTCCTACAATGAGCAGTTCTTC; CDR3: CASSQLAASSYNEQFF
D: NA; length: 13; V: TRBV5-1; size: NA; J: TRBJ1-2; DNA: TGCGCCAGCAGCTTGGACAGGAACTATGGCTACACCTTC; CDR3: CASSLDRNYGYTF
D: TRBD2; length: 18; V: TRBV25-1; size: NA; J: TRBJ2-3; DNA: TGTGCCAGCAGGGGCGTTGGCGGGAGAGGGCGCTTCGCAGATACGCAGTATTTT; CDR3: CASRGVGGRGRFADTQYF
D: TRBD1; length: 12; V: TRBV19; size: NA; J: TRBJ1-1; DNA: TGTGCCAGTAGTAACCAGGGGGACGGGGCTTTCTTT; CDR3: CASSNQGDGAFF
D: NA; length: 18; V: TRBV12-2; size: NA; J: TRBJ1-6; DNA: NA; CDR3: CASRLFGQGISGCPPLHF
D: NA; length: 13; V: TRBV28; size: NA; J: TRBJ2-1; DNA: TGTGCCAGCAGCATCGAGGAGAACAATGAGCAGTTCTTC; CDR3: CASSIEENNEQFF
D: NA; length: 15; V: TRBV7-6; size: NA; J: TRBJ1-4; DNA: TGTGCCAGCAGCTTAAGGGGCCCCACTAATGAAAAACTGTTTTTT; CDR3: CASSLRGPTNEKLFF
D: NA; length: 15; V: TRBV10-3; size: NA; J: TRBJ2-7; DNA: TGTGCCATCAACGATCAAGCCTCAGGCGACCACGAGCAGTACTTC; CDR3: CAINDQASGDHEQYF
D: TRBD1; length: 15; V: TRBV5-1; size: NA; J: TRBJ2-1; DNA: TGCGCCAGCAGCTTGGTGGCAGGGGGTACGGATGAGCAGTTCTTC; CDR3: CASSLVAGGTDEQFF
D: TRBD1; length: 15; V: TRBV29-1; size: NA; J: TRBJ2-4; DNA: TGCAGCGTTGAAGGGGACAGTAAAGCCAAAAACATTCAGTACTTC; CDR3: CSVEGDSKAKNIQYF
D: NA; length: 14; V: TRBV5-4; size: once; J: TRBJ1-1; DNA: TGTGCCAGCAGCTTGGGACGGACTAACACTGAAGCTTTCTTT; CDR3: CASSLGRTNTEAFF
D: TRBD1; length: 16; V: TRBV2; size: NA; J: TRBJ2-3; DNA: TGTGCCAGCAGCAGGACAGGGGTTAGTGGAACAGATACGCAGTATTTT; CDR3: CASSRTGVSGTDTQYF
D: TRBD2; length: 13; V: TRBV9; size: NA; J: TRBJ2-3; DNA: TGTGCCAGCAGCGCCGGGACTAGCGGAGCGCAGTATTTT; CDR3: CASSAGTSGAQYF
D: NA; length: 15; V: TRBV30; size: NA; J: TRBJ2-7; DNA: TGTGCCTGGAGGCCCTGGCTGGTGACAGGCTACGAGCAGTACTTC; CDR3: CAWRPWLVTGYEQYF
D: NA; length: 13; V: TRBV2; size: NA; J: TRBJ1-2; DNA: TGTGCCAGCAGACAGGAACATAACTATGGCTACACCTTC; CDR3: CASRQEHNYGYTF
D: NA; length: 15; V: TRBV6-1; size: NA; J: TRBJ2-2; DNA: TGTGCCAGCAGTGAAGAACTAGCCGGTACCGGGGAGCTGTTTTTT; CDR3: CASSEELAGTGELFF
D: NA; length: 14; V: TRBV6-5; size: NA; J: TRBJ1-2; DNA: TGTGCCAGCACCAGAGGGGGGGAGGGTTATGGCTACACCTTC; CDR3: CASTRGGEGYGYTF
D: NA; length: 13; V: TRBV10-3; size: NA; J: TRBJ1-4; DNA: TGTGCCATCAGCGAGGGAGGGCGTGAAAAACTGTTTTTT; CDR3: CAISEGGREKLFF